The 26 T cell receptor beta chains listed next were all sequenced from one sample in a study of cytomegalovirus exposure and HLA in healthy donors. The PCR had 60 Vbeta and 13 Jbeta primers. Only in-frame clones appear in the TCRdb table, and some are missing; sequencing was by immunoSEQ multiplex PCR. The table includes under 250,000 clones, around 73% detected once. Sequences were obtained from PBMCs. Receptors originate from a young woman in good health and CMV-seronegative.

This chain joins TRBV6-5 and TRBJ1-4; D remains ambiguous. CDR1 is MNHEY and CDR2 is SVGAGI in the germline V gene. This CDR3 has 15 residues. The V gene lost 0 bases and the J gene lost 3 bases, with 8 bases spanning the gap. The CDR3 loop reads CASSYSIRSNEKLFF. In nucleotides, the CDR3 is TGTGCCAGCAGTTACTCGATCAGGTCTAATGAAAAACTGTTTTTT.

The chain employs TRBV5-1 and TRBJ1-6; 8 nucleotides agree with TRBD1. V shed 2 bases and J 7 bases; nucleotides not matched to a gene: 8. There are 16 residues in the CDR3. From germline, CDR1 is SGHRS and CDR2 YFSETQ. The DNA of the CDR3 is TGCGCCAGCAGCTTACAACCAGGGGGCACAAATTCACCCCTCCACTTT. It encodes CASSLQPGGTNSPLHF.

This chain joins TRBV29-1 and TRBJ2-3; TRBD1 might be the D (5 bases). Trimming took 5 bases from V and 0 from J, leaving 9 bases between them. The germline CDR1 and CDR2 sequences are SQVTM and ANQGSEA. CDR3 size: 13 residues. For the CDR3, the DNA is TGCAGCGTTCGGGCAGGGAGCACAGATACGCAGTATTTT. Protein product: CSVRAGSTDTQYF.

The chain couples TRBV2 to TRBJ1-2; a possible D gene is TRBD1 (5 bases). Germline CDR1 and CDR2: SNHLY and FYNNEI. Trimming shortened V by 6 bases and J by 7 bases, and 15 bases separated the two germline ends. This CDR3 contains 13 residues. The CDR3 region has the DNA TGTGCCAGCAGCCCGGGGCAGGAGGGTGGCTACACCTTC. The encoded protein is CASSPGQEGGYTF.

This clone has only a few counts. CDR3 sequence (DNA): TGTGCCAGCAGTAGGGCTACGGGGGGGGCCTACAATGAGCAGTTCTTC. This encodes CASSRATGGAYNEQFF. The chain has TRBV6-4 and TRBJ2-1; 8 bases match TRBD2. Germline CDR1 is MRHNA and CDR2 is SNTAGT. V lost 5 bases to trimming and J lost 2 bases; unmatched junction nucleotides: 8. This CDR3 comprises 16 residues.

DNA for the CDR3: TGTGCCATCAGTGAATCGGATGAGGGATACGAGCAGTACTTC. Translating it yields CAISESDEGYEQYF. The rearrangement uses TRBV10-3 and TRBJ2-7, with a tentative D call TRBD2 (5 bases). This CDR3 is 14 amino acids long. The V and J ends lost 3 bases and 4 bases respectively, with 13 bases between them. CDR1 is ENHRY, CDR2 SYGVKD, per germline.

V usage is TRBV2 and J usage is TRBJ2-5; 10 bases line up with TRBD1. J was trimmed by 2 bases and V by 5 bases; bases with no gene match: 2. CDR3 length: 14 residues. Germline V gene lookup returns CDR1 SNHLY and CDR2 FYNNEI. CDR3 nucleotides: TGTGCCAGCAGTCAGGACAGGGGGCAAGAGACCCAGTACTTC. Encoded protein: CASSQDRGQETQYF.

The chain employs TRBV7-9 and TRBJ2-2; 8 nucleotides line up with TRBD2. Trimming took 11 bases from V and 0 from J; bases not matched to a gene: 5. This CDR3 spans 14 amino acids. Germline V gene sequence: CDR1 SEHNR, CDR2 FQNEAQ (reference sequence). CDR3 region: CARGGRTNTGELFF. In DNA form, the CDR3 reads TGTGCCCGGGGGGGGCGGACGAACACCGGGGAGCTGTTTTTT.

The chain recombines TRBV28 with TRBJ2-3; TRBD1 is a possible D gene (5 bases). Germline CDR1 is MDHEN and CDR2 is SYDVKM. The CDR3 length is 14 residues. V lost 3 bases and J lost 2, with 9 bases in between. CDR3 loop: CASSFRQNTDTQYF. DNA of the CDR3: TGTGCCAGCAGTTTCCGACAGAACACAGATACGCAGTATTTT.

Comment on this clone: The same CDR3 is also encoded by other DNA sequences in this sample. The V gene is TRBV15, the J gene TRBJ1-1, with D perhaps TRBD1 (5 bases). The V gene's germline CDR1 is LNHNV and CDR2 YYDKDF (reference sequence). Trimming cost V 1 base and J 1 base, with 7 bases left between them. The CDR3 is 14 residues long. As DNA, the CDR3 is TGTGCCACCAGCAGAGGACAGAGGAACACTGAAGCTTTCTTT. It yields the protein CATSRGQRNTEAFF.

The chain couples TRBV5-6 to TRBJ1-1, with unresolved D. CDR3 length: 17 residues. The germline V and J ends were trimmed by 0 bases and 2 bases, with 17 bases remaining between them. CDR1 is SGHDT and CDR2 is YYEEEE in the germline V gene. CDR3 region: CASSLVGDSGFNTEAFF. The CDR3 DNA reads TGTGCCAGCAGCTTGGTCGGTGATTCGGGGTTTAACACTGAAGCTTTCTTT.

In nucleotides, the CDR3 is TGTGCTAGTGGTTTGGACTCCCTTCGGACAGTGAACACTGAAGCTTTCTTT. Protein sequence: CASGLDSLRTVNTEAFF. This chain uses TRBV12-5 with TRBJ1-1, with D possibly matching TRBD1 (6 bases). Deletions cut 1 base from V and 0 bases from J, with 15 bases between. Germline V gene data show CDR1 as LGHNT and CDR2 as FRNRAP. The CDR3 has 17 amino acids.

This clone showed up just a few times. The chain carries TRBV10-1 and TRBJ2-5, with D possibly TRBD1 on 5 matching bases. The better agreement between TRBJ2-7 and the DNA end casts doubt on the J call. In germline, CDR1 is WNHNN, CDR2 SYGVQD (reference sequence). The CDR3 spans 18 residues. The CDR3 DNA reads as TGCGCCAGCACGTACACACAGGTTGCCGAAATAATCGTCTACGAGCAGTACTTC. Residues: CASTYTQVAEIIVYEQYF.

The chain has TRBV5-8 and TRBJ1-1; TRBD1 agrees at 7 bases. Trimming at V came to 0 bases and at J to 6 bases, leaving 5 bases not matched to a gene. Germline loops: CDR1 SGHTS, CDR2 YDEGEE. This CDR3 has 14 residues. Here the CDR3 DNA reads TGTGCCAGCAGCTTGGACTACAGGGGCCCTGAAGCTTTCTTT. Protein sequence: CASSLDYRGPEAFF. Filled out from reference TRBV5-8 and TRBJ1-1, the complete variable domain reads EAGVTQSPTHLIKTRGQQATLRCSPISGHTSVYWYQQALGLGLQFLLWYDEGEERNRGNFPPRFSGRQFPNYSSELNVNALELEDSALYLCASSLDYRGPEAFFGQGTRLTVV.

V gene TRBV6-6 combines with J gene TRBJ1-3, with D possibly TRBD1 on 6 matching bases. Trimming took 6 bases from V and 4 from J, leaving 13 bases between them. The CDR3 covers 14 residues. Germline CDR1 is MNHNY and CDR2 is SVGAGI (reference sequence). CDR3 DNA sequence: TGTGCCAGCAGACAGGGAGGGACGGGAAACACCATATATTTT. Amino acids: CASRQGGTGNTIYF.

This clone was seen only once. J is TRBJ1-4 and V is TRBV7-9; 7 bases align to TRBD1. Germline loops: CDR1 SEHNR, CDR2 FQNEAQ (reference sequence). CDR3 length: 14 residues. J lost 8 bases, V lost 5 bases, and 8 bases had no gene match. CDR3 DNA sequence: TGTGCCAGCAGCGCCGACAGGGCGTGGGAAAAACTGTTTTTT. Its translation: CASSADRAWEKLFF.

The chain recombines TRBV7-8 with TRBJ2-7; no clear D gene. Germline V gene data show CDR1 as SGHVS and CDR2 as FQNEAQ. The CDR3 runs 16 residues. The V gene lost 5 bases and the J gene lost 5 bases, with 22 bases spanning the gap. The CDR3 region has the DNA TGTGCCAGCAGCGCCGCTTTGTGGCCCCTGTTCGACGAGCAGTACTTC. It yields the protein CASSAALWPLFDEQYF. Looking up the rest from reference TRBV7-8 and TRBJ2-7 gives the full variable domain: GAGVSQSPRYKVAKRGQDVALRCDPISGHVSLFWYQQALGQGPEFLTYFQNEAQLDKSGLPSDRFFAERPEGSVSTLKIQRTQQEDSAVYLCASSAALWPLFDEQYFGPGTRLTVT.

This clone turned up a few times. In DNA, the CDR3 is TGTGCCAGTGGTAGGGGCACCCTTTACGAGCAGTACTTC. It is translated as CASGRGTLYEQYF. V usage is TRBV6-1 and J usage is TRBJ2-7; TRBD1 is a possible D gene (5 bases). Deletions cut 9 bases from V and 4 bases from J, with 16 bases between. The V gene's germline CDR1 is MNHNS and CDR2 SASEGT. The CDR3 runs to 13 residues.

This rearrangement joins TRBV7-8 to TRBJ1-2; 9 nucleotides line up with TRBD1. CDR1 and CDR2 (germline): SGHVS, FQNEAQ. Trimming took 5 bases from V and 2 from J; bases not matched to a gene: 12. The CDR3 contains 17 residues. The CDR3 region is CASSPRTGAAANYGYTF. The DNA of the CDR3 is TGTGCCAGCAGCCCTAGGACAGGGGCCGCGGCAAACTATGGCTACACCTTC.

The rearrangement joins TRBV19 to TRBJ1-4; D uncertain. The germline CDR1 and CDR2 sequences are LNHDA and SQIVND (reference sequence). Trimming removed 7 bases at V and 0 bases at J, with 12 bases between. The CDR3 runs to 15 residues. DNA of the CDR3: TGTGCCAGTACTGTGACACCCACAACTAATGAAAAACTGTTTTTT. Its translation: CASTVTPTTNEKLFF.

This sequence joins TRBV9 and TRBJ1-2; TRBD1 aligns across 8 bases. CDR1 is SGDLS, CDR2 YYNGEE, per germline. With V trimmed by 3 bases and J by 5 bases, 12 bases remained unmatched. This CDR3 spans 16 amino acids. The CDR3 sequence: CASSGGEWDRSYGYTF. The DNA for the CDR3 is TGTGCCAGCAGCGGAGGAGAATGGGACAGGTCGTATGGCTACACCTTC.

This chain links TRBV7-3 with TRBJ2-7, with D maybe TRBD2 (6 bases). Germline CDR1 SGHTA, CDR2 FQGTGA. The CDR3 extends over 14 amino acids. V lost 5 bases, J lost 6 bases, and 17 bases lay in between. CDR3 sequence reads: CASSPGGASREQYF. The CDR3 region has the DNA TGTGCCAGCAGCCCAGGAGGGGCCTCACGCGAGCAGTACTTC.

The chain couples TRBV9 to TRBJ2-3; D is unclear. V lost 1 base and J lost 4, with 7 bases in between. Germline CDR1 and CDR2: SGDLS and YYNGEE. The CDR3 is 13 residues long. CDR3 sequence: CASSVTIPDTQYF. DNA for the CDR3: TGTGCCAGCAGCGTAACTATCCCAGATACGCAGTATTTT.

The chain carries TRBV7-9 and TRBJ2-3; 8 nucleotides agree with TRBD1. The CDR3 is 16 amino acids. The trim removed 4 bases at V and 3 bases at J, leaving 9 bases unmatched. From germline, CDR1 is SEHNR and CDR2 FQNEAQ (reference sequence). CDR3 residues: CASSWWTGQTTDTQYF. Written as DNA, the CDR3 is TGTGCCAGCAGCTGGTGGACAGGGCAGACGACAGATACGCAGTATTTT.

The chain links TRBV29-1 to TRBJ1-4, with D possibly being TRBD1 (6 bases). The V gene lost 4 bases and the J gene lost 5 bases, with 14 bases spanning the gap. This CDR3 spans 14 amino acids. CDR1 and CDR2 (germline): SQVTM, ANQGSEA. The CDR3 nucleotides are TGCAGCGTTGCAACCACCGGGACAAATGAAAAACTGTTTTTT. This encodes CSVATTGTNEKLFF.

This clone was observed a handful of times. The CDR3 nucleotides read TGTGCCAGCAGTTTTGTGACCCGCCTCCCGGGGGTGCGGGAGCAGTACTTC. This gives the protein CASSFVTRLPGVREQYF. The chain couples TRBV28 to TRBJ2-7, with D possibly matching TRBD2 (6 bases). Germline CDR1 MDHEN, CDR2 SYDVKM. Trimming removed 3 bases at V and 7 bases at J, with 25 bases between. The CDR3 runs 17 residues.